These 25 T cell receptor beta chains share one sample of origin, sequenced in a study of T cell changes during pregnancy in multiple sclerosis. Method: immunoSEQ multiplex PCR; TCRdb's copy keeps in-frame clones and lacks some. The data hold 35,000 to 45,000 clones, with approximately 91% observed a single time. The sequencing used CD8+ T cells from peripheral blood mononuclear cells, collected in the first trimester of pregnancy. The receptor source for this set is a female donor with multiple sclerosis, enrolled in a pregnancy study.

The chain carries TRBV15 and TRBJ1-4; the match to TRBD1 covers 7 bases. Germline CDR1 LNHNV, CDR2 YYDKDF (reference sequence). The CDR3 consists of 14 residues. V shed 6 bases, J shed 3 bases, and the junction held 4 bases outside the gene matches. The CDR3 DNA reads as TGTGCCACCAGTGCCGGGACAGCTAATGAAAAACTGTTTTTT. It is translated as CATSAGTANEKLFF.

The chain combines TRBV4-3 with TRBJ2-1, with 11 bases fitting TRBD2. J lost 6 bases, V lost 0 bases, and 4 bases had no gene match. From germline, CDR1 is LGHNA and CDR2 YSLEER. The CDR3 covers 16 residues. CDR3 bases: TGCGCCAGCAGCCAAGAACTAGCGGGGGTGCTCAATGAGCAGTTCTTC. This translates into CASSQELAGVLNEQFF.

J is TRBJ2-7 and V is TRBV9; 9 nucleotides line up with TRBD2. Germline CDR1 is SGDLS and CDR2 is YYNGEE. The CDR3 has 16 amino acids. Germline trimming cut 0 bases from V and 3 bases from J; bases unmatched to any gene: 7. CDR3 region: CASSVGAAGGLYEQYF. The DNA of the CDR3 is TGTGCCAGCAGCGTAGGTGCAGCGGGGGGTCTCTACGAGCAGTACTTC.

The chain uses TRBV19 and TRBJ2-1; a possible D gene is TRBD1 (6 bases). The CDR3 has 14 amino acids. In germline, CDR1 is LNHDA, CDR2 SQIVND (reference sequence). V lost 6 bases and J lost 3, with 12 bases in between. The CDR3 sequence is CASRGQGFYNEQFF. CDR3 bases: TGTGCCAGTAGGGGACAAGGATTCTACAATGAGCAGTTCTTC.

V usage is TRBV25-1 and J usage is TRBJ2-3, with 8 bases that match TRBD1. Germline-derived CDR1 and CDR2 are MGHDK and SYGVNS. Trimming removed 6 bases from V and 4 bases from J; junction bases left unmatched: 12. The CDR3 has 16 residues. The DNA of the CDR3 is TGTGCCAGCAGAGACACTACAGGGGGTCGCTCAGATACGCAGTATTTT. Translation gives CASRDTTGGRSDTQYF.

This clone was seen once. The rearrangement links TRBV5-8 to TRBJ1-1; D might be TRBD1 (5 bases). The germline V and J ends were trimmed by 3 bases and 3 bases, with 15 bases remaining between them. The CDR3 is 15 amino acids. The V gene's germline CDR1 is SGHTS and CDR2 YDEGEE. In nucleotides, the CDR3 is TGTGCCAGCAGCTCACGACGGGGCGGGGACACTGAAGCTTTCTTT. It yields the protein CASSSRRGGDTEAFF.

The chain combines TRBV19 with TRBJ2-2, with D possibly TRBD2 on 6 matching bases. Germline assignment: CDR1 LNHDA and CDR2 SQIVND (reference sequence). V lost 10 bases and J lost 0, with 15 bases in between. The CDR3 spans 15 residues. The CDR3 sequence: CATTHGGSNTGELFF. The CDR3 coding sequence is TGTGCCACAACCCACGGGGGATCGAACACCGGGGAGCTGTTTTTT.

The chain recombines TRBV7-8 with TRBJ2-3; 10 bases are shared with TRBD2. The CDR3 is 15 amino acids. V lost 4 bases, J lost 3 bases, and 4 bases stayed unmatched. Germline values: CDR1 SGHVS, CDR2 FQNEAQ. For the CDR3, the DNA is TGTGCCAGCAGCTACCTAGCGGGGGAGACAGATACGCAGTATTTT. It is translated as CASSYLAGETDTQYF.

This clone appeared a single time. This chain connects TRBV11-2 to TRBJ2-7; the match to TRBD1 covers 7 bases. There are 12 residues in the CDR3. Per germline, CDR1 SGHAT and CDR2 FQNNGV. The ends lost 5 bases at V and 3 bases at J; junction bases unmatched: 1. The CDR3 is CASSRQGYEQYF. Here the CDR3 DNA reads TGTGCCAGCAGCCGACAGGGCTACGAGCAGTACTTC.

The rearrangement uses TRBV5-5 and TRBJ2-7, with 8 bases aligning to TRBD1. The CDR3 runs to 15 residues. Per the germline V gene, CDR1 is SGHKS and CDR2 is YYEKEE (reference sequence). Trimming at V came to 5 bases and at J to 4 bases, leaving 11 bases not matched to a gene. The chain's CDR3 is CASSFSGQGGYEQYF. The CDR3 region has the DNA TGTGCCAGCAGTTTTTCCGGACAGGGTGGGTACGAGCAGTACTTC.

By its share, this clone is medium-sized. V and J are TRBV6-4 and TRBJ2-2; D gene unclear. This CDR3 has 13 amino acids. Trimming shortened V by 0 bases and J by 5 bases, and 4 bases separated the two germline ends. Germline CDR1 and CDR2: MRHNA and SNTAGT. Written as DNA, the CDR3 is TGTGCCAGCAGTGACTCGAGTACCGGGGAGCTGTTTTTT. Translation gives CASSDSSTGELFF.

This clone showed up just a few times. The chain carries TRBV15 and TRBJ1-2; D possibly corresponds to TRBD1 (5 bases). This CDR3 has 11 residues. Germline values: CDR1 LNHNV, CDR2 YYDKDF (reference sequence). Between the trimmed V and J ends, which lost 3 bases and 10 bases, there was a span of 9 bases. The CDR3 protein is CATSSQGFYTF. The CDR3 DNA sequence: TGTGCCACCAGCAGCCAGGGCTTCTACACCTTC.

The chain has TRBV2 and TRBJ2-7, with a tentative D call TRBD2 (5 bases). The V end lost 3 bases, the J end lost 6 bases, and 12 bases lay between the germline ends. The length of the CDR3 is 13 residues. Germline-derived CDR1 and CDR2 are SNHLY and FYNNEI. CDR3 nucleotides: TGTGCCAGCAGTGAGTTTCTAGCACGCGAGCAGTACTTC. Translated, it gives CASSEFLAREQYF.

This sequence joins TRBV7-9 and TRBJ2-5, with 8 bases matching TRBD2. Germline-derived CDR1 and CDR2 are SEHNR and FQNEAQ (reference sequence). The CDR3 consists of 16 residues. The J segment lost 0 bases and the V segment lost 5 bases, leaving 8 bases of the junction unmatched. The CDR3 sequence is CASSPPGGGYQETQYF. CDR3 nucleotide sequence: TGTGCCAGCAGCCCCCCGGGGGGGGGATACCAAGAGACCCAGTACTTC.

In DNA, the CDR3 is TGTGCCAGCAGTTTTTCGGGGTCCTACAATGAGCAGTTCTTC. It translates to CASSFSGSYNEQFF. V is TRBV27 and J is TRBJ2-1, with a tentative D call TRBD2 (5 bases). V lost 3 bases to trimming and J lost 1 base, with 7 bases between them. This CDR3 is 14 amino acids long. Germline V lookup: CDR1 MNHEY, CDR2 SMNVEV (reference sequence).

The chain is built from TRBV2 and TRBJ1-2, with D perhaps TRBD1 (6 bases). The V end lost 0 bases, the J end lost 1 base, and 15 bases lay between the germline ends. The CDR3 is 17 residues long. From germline, CDR1 is SNHLY and CDR2 FYNNEI. The CDR3 sequence: CASSEATGPYLNYGYTF. CDR3 sequence (DNA): TGTGCCAGCAGTGAAGCGACAGGCCCGTATCTTAACTATGGCTACACCTTC.

The chain joins TRBV7-2 to TRBJ2-3; 13 bases match TRBD2. Germline lookup yields CDR1 SGHTA and CDR2 FQGNSA. Unmatched junction bases numbered 4, after V lost 7 bases and J lost 3 bases. The CDR3 is 15 residues long. The CDR3 DNA reads as TGTGCCAGCATCCTACTAGCGGGGGGGACAGATACGCAGTATTTT. Translating gives CASILLAGGTDTQYF.

The V and J genes are TRBV5-1 and TRBJ2-7; 9 bases match TRBD1. The CDR3 runs to 14 residues. Germline V gene sequence: CDR1 SGHRS, CDR2 YFSETQ. V trimming: 1 base; J trimming: 3 bases; junction bases outside the gene matches: 2. This chain's CDR3 is CASSLTGGVYEQYF. CDR3 sequence (DNA): TGCGCCAGCAGCTTGACAGGGGGCGTCTACGAGCAGTACTTC.

The chain carries TRBV25-1 and TRBJ1-5, with TRBD1 matching 8 bases. V was clipped by 4 bases and J by 6 bases; unmatched bases: 5. This CDR3 region has 14 residues. Germline CDR1 and CDR2: MGHDK and SYGVNS. CDR3 sequence reads: CASSGPGTGQPQHF. DNA of the CDR3: TGTGCCAGCAGTGGTCCCGGGACAGGTCAGCCCCAGCATTTT.

The CDR3 loop reads CASSLEGATGYTF. CDR3 DNA sequence: TGTGCCAGCAGCTTAGAGGGAGCAACCGGCTACACCTTC. The chain uses TRBV4-2 and TRBJ1-2; D not resolved. The length of the CDR3 is 13 residues. Germline V lookup: CDR1 LGHNA, CDR2 YNFKEQ. Trimming removed 5 bases at V and 8 bases at J, with 15 bases between.

This clone was observed once. V gene TRBV19 combines with J gene TRBJ1-6, with D maybe TRBD1 (5 bases). V lost 9 bases and J lost 0, with 21 bases in between. The length of the CDR3 is 18 residues. The germline V gene encodes CDR1 LNHDA and CDR2 SQIVND (reference sequence). CDR3 residues: CAREPQVSLSSYNSPLHF. CDR3 bases: TGTGCCAGGGAACCACAGGTTTCCCTGAGCTCCTATAATTCACCCCTCCACTTT.

The genes are TRBV7-2 and TRBJ1-1; D gene ambiguous. V was cut by 5 bases and J by 5 bases, with 15 bases left in between. This CDR3 region has 14 residues. Germline CDR1 is SGHTA and CDR2 is FQGNSA. CDR3 DNA sequence: TGTGCCAGCAGCCCATGGGAGCGGGCGACTGAAGCTTTCTTT. It yields the protein CASSPWERATEAFF.

This clone has only one observation. V gene TRBV27 combines with J gene TRBJ2-5; D gene uncertain. Germline values: CDR1 MNHEY, CDR2 SMNVEV (reference sequence). There are 11 residues in the CDR3. Trimming shortened V by 2 bases and J by 5 bases, and 3 bases separated the two germline ends. The DNA of the CDR3 is TGTGCCAGCAGTTTAGGCGAGACCCAGTACTTC. Translated, it gives CASSLGETQYF.

This clone was detected only a few times. This chain links TRBV7-9 with TRBJ1-1; D not resolved. The V gene's germline CDR1 is SEHNR and CDR2 FQNEAQ (reference sequence). CDR3 length: 14 amino acids. V shed 4 bases and J shed 1 base, with 10 bases lying between them. The CDR3 DNA sequence: TGTGCCAGCAGCTCTCTACTGAGGAACACTGAAGCTTTCTTT. Translated: CASSSLLRNTEAFF.

This clone was detected once. The CDR3 here is CASSLEDRPPPYGYTF. The CDR3 coding sequence is TGTGCCAGCAGCTTAGAGGACAGGCCTCCTCCATATGGCTACACCTTC. The rearrangement joins TRBV7-8 to TRBJ1-2; 7 bases line up with TRBD1. The CDR3 spans 16 residues. After removal of 1 base from V and 5 bases from J, the junction contained 10 bases not matched to a gene. Germline assignment: CDR1 SGHVS and CDR2 FQNEAQ.